Each of the 16 T cell receptor beta chains below was sequenced from the same sample in a study of shared clonotypes between healthy human individuals. The table came from immunoSEQ multiplex PCR; TCRdb's copy has only in-frame clones and leaves some out. The sample holds 550,000 to 800,000 clones; roughly 70% are singletons and the top ten take about 1.7%. Sequenced sample: memory CD4+ T cells sorted from blood. Subset here: CD45RA-negative fraction. The source is a woman aged 25 to 39 in good health.

The chain links TRBV18 to TRBJ2-1, with D perhaps TRBD2 (5 bases). The CDR3 has 13 amino acids. V gave up 2 bases and J gave up 9 bases, with 11 bases separating them. Germline V gives CDR1 KGHSH, CDR2 LQKENI. In DNA, the CDR3 is TGTGCCAGCTCACCAGGGCAGGAGGCTGAGCAGTTCTTC. Protein: CASSPGQEAEQFF.

This clone has only one observation. J is TRBJ2-7 and V is TRBV7-2; maybe TRBD1 (6 bases). This CDR3 has 17 residues. Germline CDR1 is SGHTA and CDR2 is FQGNSA. V lost 1 base and J 1 base, leaving 17 bases between the germline ends. In nucleotides, the CDR3 is TGTGCCAGCAGCTTAGGAGCTGGGGGCGCGTTATCCTACGAGCAGTACTTC. Encoded protein: CASSLGAGGALSYEQYF.

This chain connects TRBV5-7 to TRBJ2-1; the D gene is possibly TRBD2 (5 bases). TRBV5-7 is designated an ORF whose function remains uncertain. Trimming took 3 bases from V and 0 from J, leaving 19 bases between them. The CDR3 length is 18 residues. CDR3 amino acids: CASSWPSLAPSSYNEQFF. The CDR3 nucleotides are TGTGCCAGCAGCTGGCCGTCCCTAGCTCCAAGCTCCTACAATGAGCAGTTCTTC.

This clone was recorded once. This sequence joins TRBV30 and TRBJ2-7, with D uncertain. Per the germline V gene, CDR1 is GTSNPN and CDR2 is SVGIG (reference sequence). The CDR3 runs 13 residues. V was clipped by 3 bases and J by 0 bases, with 9 bases between them. DNA of the CDR3: TGTGCCTGGAGAATTGGCTTCTCCTACGAGCAGTACTTC. It translates to CAWRIGFSYEQYF.

In this sample, this clone turned up once. This chain uses TRBV28 with TRBJ2-3; a weak D match, TRBD2 (6 bases). With 5 bases removed from V and 4 bases from J, the gap between germline ends came to 10 bases. The CDR3 length is 13 residues. Germline lookup yields CDR1 MDHEN and CDR2 SYDVKM. CDR3 DNA: TGTGCCAGCAGTGATCCGGGAGCAGATACGCAGTATTTT. It yields the protein CASSDPGADTQYF.

As concerns this clone: In the same sample, other DNA sequences code for this CDR3. The chain carries TRBV28 and TRBJ1-5; a weak D match, TRBD1 (5 bases). V was cut by 2 bases and J by 4 bases, with 12 bases left in between. This CDR3 region has 15 residues. CDR1 and CDR2 (germline): MDHEN, SYDVKM. Written as DNA, the CDR3 is TGTGCCAGCAGTTTAATAGGGGCAAGGAATCAGCCCCAGCATTTT. As protein: CASSLIGARNQPQHF.

V gene TRBV6-5 combines with J gene TRBJ1-2, with D uncertain. The CDR3 runs 13 residues. The germline V gene encodes CDR1 MNHEY and CDR2 SVGAGI. V lost 4 bases and J 6 bases, leaving 12 bases between the germline ends. The CDR3 DNA reads TGTGCCAGCAGTTCCGGCAACCTTGATGGCTACACCTTC. Protein: CASSSGNLDGYTF.

In this sample, this clone turned up a few times. The rearrangement links TRBV6-1 to TRBJ2-7, with D unresolved. Trimming pared 0 bases from V and 3 bases from J, leaving 9 bases between. The CDR3 totals 14 residues. Germline V gives CDR1 MNHNS, CDR2 SASEGT. The CDR3 here is CASSEAGGYYEQYF. The CDR3 nucleotides are TGTGCCAGCAGTGAAGCGGGCGGATACTACGAGCAGTACTTC.

Note on this clone: The same CDR3 can be traced to other DNA sequences in this sample. The chain has TRBV7-8 and TRBJ1-3, with D tentatively TRBD1 (6 bases). The V gene's germline CDR1 is SGHVS and CDR2 FQNEAQ. Trimming cost V 1 base and J 0 bases, with 7 bases left between them. The CDR3 spans 15 residues. CDR3 bases: TGTGCCAGCAGCTTAGGGACAGACTCTGGAAACACCATATATTTT. Translation: CASSLGTDSGNTIYF. Looking up the rest from reference TRBV7-8 and TRBJ1-3 gives the full variable domain: GAGVSQSPRYKVAKRGQDVALRCDPISGHVSLFWYQQALGQGPEFLTYFQNEAQLDKSGLPSDRFFAERPEGSVSTLKIQRTQQEDSAVYLCASSLGTDSGNTIYFGEGSWLTVV.

This rearrangement joins TRBV19 to TRBJ2-1; 7 bases align to TRBD1. Trimming at V came to 5 bases and at J to 7 bases, leaving 14 bases not matched to a gene. The CDR3 runs to 16 residues. Germline V gene sequence: CDR1 LNHDA, CDR2 SQIVND (reference sequence). The CDR3 nucleotides are TGTGCCAGTAGTGCCGGACAGGCCGCGAAGAGAAATGAGCAGTTCTTC. This sequence encodes CASSAGQAAKRNEQFF.

This sequence joins TRBV28 and TRBJ1-5; D is unclear. This CDR3 comprises 10 residues. Deletions cut 6 bases from V and 9 bases from J, with 6 bases between. The germline V gene encodes CDR1 MDHEN and CDR2 SYDVKM. The CDR3 coding sequence is TGTGCCAGCAGCCGTGGGCCCCAGCATTTT. This translates into CASSRGPQHF.

This clone appeared a few times. The rearrangement links TRBV7-8 to TRBJ1-5, with D perhaps TRBD1 (5 bases). The CDR3 covers 14 residues. Germline loops: CDR1 SGHVS, CDR2 FQNEAQ. Trimming took 1 base from V and 6 from J, leaving 10 bases between them. In DNA, the CDR3 is TGTGCCAGCAGCTTAGAAAGGGGTGCTCAGCCCCAGCATTTT. Protein sequence: CASSLERGAQPQHF.

This clone has ten or more counts. This chain uses TRBV10-2 with TRBJ1-2; 8 nucleotides line up with TRBD1. Trimming cost V 7 bases and J 3 bases; bases outside gene matches: 4. This CDR3 has 13 residues. Germline V lookup: CDR1 WSHSY, CDR2 SAAADI. The CDR3 loop is CASTPTGDYGYTF. The CDR3 DNA follows: TGCGCCAGCACCCCGACAGGGGACTATGGCTACACCTTC.

V and J are TRBV6-5 and TRBJ1-2; TRBD1 is a possible D gene (5 bases). The V gene lost 6 bases and the J gene lost 2 bases, with 16 bases spanning the gap. The CDR3 sequence is 15 residues long. Germline V gives CDR1 MNHEY, CDR2 SVGAGI. Here the CDR3 DNA reads TGTGCCAGCAGGCCGCCCCGGGACGGAAACTATGGCTACACCTTC. It encodes CASRPPRDGNYGYTF.

The V and J genes are TRBV9 and TRBJ2-5; TRBD2 matches at 9 bases. Germline assignment: CDR1 SGDLS and CDR2 YYNGEE. The CDR3 loop spans 17 amino acids. The J segment lost 4 bases and the V segment lost 0 bases, leaving 10 bases of the junction unmatched. DNA of the CDR3: TGTGCCAGCAGCGTAGAAGGAGGCGGGAGGGCCAGAGAGACCCAGTACTTC. Amino acid sequence: CASSVEGGGRARETQYF.

The chain has TRBV28 and TRBJ2-3; D gene uncertain. Germline CDR1 MDHEN, CDR2 SYDVKM. The ends were cut back, 2 bases at V and 2 bases at J, with 8 bases in the middle. CDR3 size: 14 residues. The DNA for the CDR3 is TGTGCCAGCAGTTTACAATTAAACACAGATACGCAGTATTTT. This codes for CASSLQLNTDTQYF.